What follows are 30 T cell receptor beta chains derived from one specimen sequenced in a study of Ad26.COV2.S vaccination and SARS-CoV-2 variants. Treatment described: roughly 18 received Ad26.COV2.S at low or high dose, single or two shots; 5 received placebo; per-sample allocation not given. Day 63 after the first injection of vaccine or placebo was the sampling time. Profiling relied on immunoSEQ multiplex PCR, and the TCRdb table lists in-frame clones only, not all of them. This table holds some 390,000 clones, 89% found once. Sequenced here: peripheral blood, sampled in a trial of Ad26.COV2.S vaccine versus placebo. These receptors all stem from a person between 18 and 60 years old who received the Ad26.COV2.S COVID-19 vaccine or a placebo.

The chain carries TRBV6-2 or TRBV6-3 and TRBJ1-6; no firm D call. The ends were cut back, 4 bases at V and 6 bases at J, with 7 bases in the middle. The CDR3 is made up of 13 amino acids. Germline V gives CDR1 MNHEY, CDR2 SVGEGT. CDR3 sequence: CASSWASNSPLHF. The CDR3 coding sequence is TGTGCCAGCAGTTGGGCTTCTAATTCACCCCTCCACTTT.

The V gene is TRBV9, the J gene TRBJ2-7; 12 nucleotides agree with TRBD2. CDR3 length equals 16 residues. The germline V gene encodes CDR1 SGDLS and CDR2 YYNGEE. Trimming took 4 bases from V and 0 from J; bases not matched to a gene: 5. Written as DNA, the CDR3 is TGTGCCAGCAGCCCGGGGACTAGCGGGTTCTCCTACGAGCAGTACTTC. Its translation is CASSPGTSGFSYEQYF.

The V gene is TRBV5-4, the J gene TRBJ2-7; 8 positions match TRBD2. The V segment lost 4 bases and the J segment 0 bases; nucleotides outside the gene matches: 6. The length of the CDR3 is 15 residues. The germline gives CDR1 SGHNT, CDR2 YYREEE (reference sequence). The CDR3 DNA reads TGTGCCAGCAGCCCGGGGGGGCAAAGCTCCTACGAGCAGTACTTC. Translating gives CASSPGGQSSYEQYF.

In this sample, this clone turned up a few times. Other DNA sequences of this sample code for an identical CDR3. The chain couples TRBV28 to TRBJ1-1, with D perhaps TRBD1 (5 bases). Germline values: CDR1 MDHEN, CDR2 SYDVKM. The ends were cut back, 5 bases at V and 4 bases at J, with 11 bases in the middle. The CDR3 loop spans 13 amino acids. CDR3 sequence reads: CASSGTWGTEAFF. The DNA for the CDR3 is TGTGCCAGCAGTGGGACCTGGGGCACTGAAGCTTTCTTT.

The chain uses TRBV6-4 and TRBJ2-3; 8 bases agree with TRBD2. Germline CDR1 MRHNA, CDR2 SNTAGT. This CDR3 is built from 13 residues. The junction had 6 bases not matched to a gene; V was cut back by 2 bases and J by 11 bases. CDR3 sequence reads: CASSDGPAGGQYF. In nucleotides, the CDR3 is TGTGCCAGCAGTGACGGTCCGGCGGGAGGGCAGTATTTT.

The chain uses TRBV5-4 and TRBJ2-5; 8 bases match TRBD2. CDR3 size: 15 residues. Germline CDR1 is SGHNT and CDR2 is YYREEE (reference sequence). The V segment lost 3 bases and the J segment 1 base; nucleotides outside the gene matches: 5. CDR3 nucleotides: TGTGCCAGCAGCTCCCCGCGGGAGGCCCAAGAGACCCAGTACTTC. As protein: CASSSPREAQETQYF.

CDR3 sequence reads: CASSSEGQGWSEQFF. The CDR3, as DNA: TGTGCCAGCAGCTCTGAAGGACAGGGGTGGTCGGAGCAGTTCTTC. The gene calls are TRBV5-4 and TRBJ2-1; TRBD1 matches 9 bases. V gave up 3 bases and J gave up 10 bases; unmatched junction bases: 11. Germline values: CDR1 SGHNT, CDR2 YYREEE (reference sequence). CDR3 size: 15 residues.

The CDR3 spells CAWSQGGLNEKLFF. The CDR3 nucleotides read TGTGCCTGGAGCCAGGGGGGGCTAAATGAAAAACTGTTTTTT. V and J are TRBV30 and TRBJ1-4; 7 positions match TRBD1. V dropped 3 bases and J dropped 5; count of bases not matched to a gene: 6. Germline lookup yields CDR1 GTSNPN and CDR2 SVGIG (reference sequence). CDR3 length: 14 residues.

This rearrangement joins TRBV3-1 (or the pseudogene TRBV3-2) to TRBJ1-1; a weak D match, TRBD1 (5 bases). V was clipped by 6 bases and J by 2 bases, with 13 bases between them. The germline V gene has CDR1 LGHDT and CDR2 YNNKEL (reference sequence). The CDR3 totals 14 residues. The CDR3 loop is CASRDRNLNTEAFF. The CDR3 DNA is TGTGCCAGCAGAGACAGAAACCTAAACACTGAAGCTTTCTTT.

This rearrangement joins TRBV12-3 or TRBV12-4 to TRBJ2-6; a possible D gene is TRBD2 (5 bases). The CDR3 has 13 residues. V was pared by 10 bases and J by 1 base, with 8 bases between. As DNA, the CDR3 is TGTGCCACCCGAGGGTCTGGGGCCAACGTCCTGACTTTC. Translation gives CATRGSGANVLTF.

The chain joins TRBV11-2 to TRBJ2-4; D call uncertain. Trimming shortened V by 1 base and J by 0 bases, and 10 bases separated the two germline ends. From germline, CDR1 is SGHAT and CDR2 FQNNGV. The CDR3 covers 16 residues. The CDR3 reads CASSLGNRLAKNIQYF. Written as DNA, the CDR3 is TGTGCCAGCAGCTTAGGGAACAGACTAGCCAAAAACATTCAGTACTTC. The variable domain in full, with the rest retrieved from reference TRBV11-2 and TRBJ2-4, is EAGVAQSPRYKIIEKRQSVAFWCNPISGHATLYWYQQILGQGPKLLIQFQNNGVVDDSQLPKDRFSAERLKGVDSTLKIQPAKLEDSAVYLCASSLGNRLAKNIQYFGAGTRLSVL.

This clone showed up just once. This chain links TRBV19 with TRBJ2-7; no definite D call. V lost 4 bases, J lost 6 bases, and 22 bases lay in between. Germline V CDR1 and CDR2: LNHDA, SQIVND (reference sequence). CDR3 size: 16 residues. The CDR3 protein is CASSTPPTTVGSEQYF. In nucleotides, the CDR3 is TGTGCCAGTAGTACACCCCCAACCACGGTCGGATCCGAGCAGTACTTC.

This chain links TRBV7-9 with TRBJ1-5, with D uncertain. The germline gives CDR1 SEHNR, CDR2 FQNEAQ (reference sequence). With 5 bases removed from V and 5 bases from J, the gap between germline ends came to 19 bases. This CDR3 is built from 16 residues. The CDR3 sequence: CASSPHYGVSDQPQHF. CDR3 DNA: TGTGCCAGCAGCCCTCATTACGGGGTCTCGGATCAGCCCCAGCATTTT.

The chain links TRBV11-3 to TRBJ2-1; 7 bases line up with TRBD1. V gave up 5 bases and J gave up 13 bases; unmatched junction bases: 11. This CDR3 region has 13 residues. CDR1 SGHNT and CDR2 YENEEA come from the germline V gene. The CDR3 nucleotides are TGTGCCAGCAGCATTGGCCGGGACAGCAGCCAGTTCTTC. Protein: CASSIGRDSSQFF.

V is TRBV11-3 and J is TRBJ2-7; 7 bases agree with TRBD1. J gave up 7 bases and V 1 base, and 4 bases lay outside the gene matches. Germline V lookup: CDR1 SGHNT, CDR2 YENEEA. The CDR3 contains 13 residues. The CDR3 region is CASSLGGGVEQYF. CDR3 coding DNA: TGTGCCAGCAGCTTAGGAGGGGGCGTTGAGCAGTACTTC. Complete variable domain (other parts from reference TRBV11-3 and TRBJ2-7): EAGVVQSPRYKIIEKKQPVAFWCNPISGHNTLYWYLQNLGQGPELLIRYENEEAVDDSQLPKDRFSAERLKGVDSTLKIQPAELGDSAVYLCASSLGGGVEQYFGPGTRLTVT.

The chain has TRBV15 and TRBJ2-3; D gene unclear. CDR1 LNHNV and CDR2 YYDKDF come from the germline V gene (reference sequence). The CDR3 extends over 16 amino acids. V was cut by 2 bases and J by 0 bases, with 12 bases left in between. The CDR3 sequence: CATSRPRSSSTDTQYF. In DNA form, the CDR3 reads TGTGCCACCAGCAGACCCCGTAGCTCTAGCACAGATACGCAGTATTTT. Supplemented by reference TRBV15 and TRBJ2-3, the full variable domain reads DAMVIQNPRYQVTQFGKPVTLSCSQTLNHNVMYWYQQKSSQAPKLLFHYYDKDFNNEADTPDNFQSRRPNTSFCFLDIRSPGLGDTAMYLCATSRPRSSSTDTQYFGPGTRLTVL.

V is TRBV6-2 or TRBV6-3 and J is TRBJ2-2; TRBD2 is a possible D gene (5 bases). Trimming left V 6 bases short and J 4 bases short, with 18 bases between. Germline V lookup: CDR1 MNHEY, CDR2 SVGEGT. The CDR3 is 16 amino acids. The CDR3 protein is CASSPARGRRTGELFF. The CDR3 nucleotides read TGTGCCAGCAGCCCAGCCCGAGGGCGGCGCACCGGGGAGCTGTTTTTT.

The chain joins TRBV28 to TRBJ2-3; D may be TRBD1 or TRBD2 (6 bases each). The CDR3 is 14 amino acids. Germline-derived CDR1 and CDR2 are MDHEN and SYDVKM. Trimming took off 10 bases at V and 6 bases at J, with 20 bases between the two ends. The CDR3 is CATIVGGRMDTQYF. The CDR3 DNA reads TGTGCCACTATAGTTGGGGGGCGCATGGATACGCAGTATTTT.

A remark on this clone: The sample contains more than one DNA sequence encoding this CDR3. The CDR3 region is CASSEDNTGELFF. The CDR3 coding sequence is TGTGCCAGCAGTGAGGACAACACCGGGGAGCTGTTTTTT. The rearrangement joins TRBV6-4 to TRBJ2-2; no clear D gene. Germline-derived CDR1 and CDR2 are MRHNA and SNTAGT. The V and J ends lost 3 bases and 2 bases respectively, with 4 bases between them. The CDR3 totals 13 residues.

A word on this clone: The sample contains more than one DNA sequence encoding this CDR3. The CDR3, as DNA: TGTGCCACCAGCAGAGATCGGGGGGCTGGCACTGAAGCTTTCTTT. Its protein is CATSRDRGAGTEAFF. The genes are TRBV15 and TRBJ1-1; the D gene is possibly TRBD1 (6 bases). CDR1 is LNHNV, CDR2 YYDKDF, per germline (reference sequence). The CDR3 extends over 15 amino acids. Trimming took off 0 bases at V and 4 bases at J, with 12 bases between the two ends.

This chain links TRBV6-2 or TRBV6-3 with TRBJ1-5, with TRBD1 matching 8 bases. This CDR3 comprises 12 residues. The germline CDR1 and CDR2 sequences are MNHEY and SVGEGT. The junction had 5 bases not matched to a gene; V was cut back by 3 bases and J by 13 bases. CDR3 sequence reads: CASSYGTGGQHF. The CDR3 DNA follows: TGTGCCAGCAGTTATGGGACAGGAGGACAGCATTTT.

This chain uses TRBV25-1 with TRBJ1-1; D is undetermined. Trimming cost V 5 bases and J 1 base, with 8 bases left between them. CDR3 length equals 13 residues. Germline assignment: CDR1 MGHDK and CDR2 SYGVNS. CDR3 DNA: TGTGCCAGCAGTATAGGAGGGAACACTGAAGCTTTCTTT. This codes for CASSIGGNTEAFF.

The rearrangement uses TRBV19 and TRBJ1-1, with 10 bases aligning to TRBD1. J gave up 8 bases and V 3 bases, and 6 bases lay outside the gene matches. Germline loops: CDR1 LNHDA, CDR2 SQIVND (reference sequence). This CDR3 region has 14 residues. Written as DNA, the CDR3 is TGTGCCAGTAGTATCCGGACAGGGGGGCACGAAGCTTTCTTT. As protein: CASSIRTGGHEAFF.

This sequence joins TRBV28 and TRBJ2-5; 7 bases agree with TRBD1. Germline V CDR1 and CDR2: MDHEN, SYDVKM. V was clipped by 5 bases and J by 2 bases; unmatched bases: 14. The CDR3 totals 17 residues. CDR3 amino acids: CASSHTLDSDRQETQYF. The CDR3 DNA follows: TGTGCCAGCAGTCATACTCTCGACTCGGACAGGCAAGAGACCCAGTACTTC. Full variable domain (missing parts from reference TRBV28 and TRBJ2-5): DVKVTQSSRYLVKRTGEKVFLECVQDMDHENMFWYRQDPGLGLRLIYFSYDVKMKEKGDIPEGYSVSREKKERFSLILESASTNQTSMYLCASSHTLDSDRQETQYFGPGTRLLVL.

This clone has just a few counts. The chain links TRBV24-1 to TRBJ2-7, with D maybe TRBD2 (6 bases). V gave up 3 bases and J gave up 0 bases, with 11 bases separating them. Germline assignment: CDR1 KGHDR and CDR2 SFDVKD. The CDR3 is 15 residues long. In DNA, the CDR3 is TGTGCCACCAGTGATGCGGCGGGAAGCTCCTACGAGCAGTACTTC. Translation gives CATSDAAGSSYEQYF.

The genes are TRBV6-2 or TRBV6-3 and TRBJ2-7; TRBD1 matches at 8 bases. Germline values: CDR1 MNHEY, CDR2 SVGEGT. The CDR3 consists of 12 residues. The junction had 2 bases not matched to a gene; V was cut back by 4 bases and J by 6 bases. This CDR3 reads CASSLTGVEQYF. CDR3 DNA: TGTGCCAGCAGTTTGACAGGGGTCGAGCAGTACTTC.

Turning to this clone: Germline and junction disagree at one end, which may indicate a read error. The rearrangement uses TRBV4-1 and TRBJ2-1; 16 bases fit TRBD2. Germline loops: CDR1 MGHRA, CDR2 YSYEKL. This CDR3 is built from 21 residues. The CDR3 sequence: CARSQLPTGTSGRALYNEQFF. In nucleotides, the CDR3 is TGCGCCCGCAGCCAACTCCCGACCGGGACTAGCGGGAGGGCCCTCTACAATGAGCAGTTCTTC.

The chain uses TRBV24-1 and TRBJ2-6, with 9 bases lining up with TRBD1. The J segment lost 4 bases and the V segment lost 9 bases, leaving 15 bases of the junction unmatched. CDR3 length: 18 amino acids. The V gene's germline CDR1 is KGHDR and CDR2 SFDVKD. The CDR3 DNA reads as TGTGCCACCGGGGGGACCGGGACAGGGTCATTCGGGGCCAACGTCCTGACTTTC. Protein sequence: CATGGTGTGSFGANVLTF.

The J gene is TRBJ2-5, the V gene TRBV25-1; D may be TRBD2 (5 bases). Trimming pared 3 bases from V and 5 bases from J, leaving 13 bases between. Germline CDR1 reads MGHDK; CDR2 reads SYGVNS. This CDR3 is 14 amino acids long. Written as DNA, the CDR3 is TGTGCCAGCAGTGACGCGGGCATGGTGGAGACCCAGTACTTC. Protein: CASSDAGMVETQYF. The full variable domain, rest sourced from reference TRBV25-1 and TRBJ2-5, is EADIYQTPRYLVIGTGKKITLECSQTMGHDKMYWYQQDPGMELHLIHYSYGVNSTEKGDLSSESTVSRIRTEHFPLTLESARPSHTSQYLCASSDAGMVETQYFGPGTRLLVL.

The genes are TRBV15 and TRBJ2-1; TRBD2 is a possible D gene (7 bases). The CDR3 length is 15 residues. V was trimmed by 2 bases and J by 8 bases, leaving 16 bases between them. Germline loops: CDR1 LNHNV, CDR2 YYDKDF (reference sequence). The CDR3 here is CATSRSGGPIHEQFF. DNA for the CDR3: TGTGCCACCAGCAGATCCGGGGGGCCCATCCATGAGCAGTTCTTC. Looking up the rest from reference TRBV15 and TRBJ2-1 gives the full variable domain: DAMVIQNPRYQVTQFGKPVTLSCSQTLNHNVMYWYQQKSSQAPKLLFHYYDKDFNNEADTPDNFQSRRPNTSFCFLDIRSPGLGDTAMYLCATSRSGGPIHEQFFGPGTRLTVL.